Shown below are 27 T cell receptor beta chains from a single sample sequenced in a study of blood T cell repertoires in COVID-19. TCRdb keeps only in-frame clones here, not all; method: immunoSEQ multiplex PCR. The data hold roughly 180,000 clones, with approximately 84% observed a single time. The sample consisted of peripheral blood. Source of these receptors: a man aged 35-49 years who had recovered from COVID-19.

This CDR3 is CAWKPGETQYF. The CDR3 DNA reads TGTGCCTGGAAACCGGGAGAGACCCAGTACTTC. The chain combines TRBV30 with TRBJ2-5; no clear D gene. Germline V gives CDR1 GTSNPN, CDR2 SVGIG (reference sequence). V shed 4 bases and J shed 4 bases, with 7 bases lying between them. The CDR3 totals 11 residues.

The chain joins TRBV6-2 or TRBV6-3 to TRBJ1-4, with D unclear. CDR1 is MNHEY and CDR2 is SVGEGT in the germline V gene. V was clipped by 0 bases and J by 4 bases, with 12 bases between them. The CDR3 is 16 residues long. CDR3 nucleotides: TGTGCCAGCAGTTACTCGATCGGTGGAGGTAATGAAAAACTGTTTTTT. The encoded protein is CASSYSIGGGNEKLFF.

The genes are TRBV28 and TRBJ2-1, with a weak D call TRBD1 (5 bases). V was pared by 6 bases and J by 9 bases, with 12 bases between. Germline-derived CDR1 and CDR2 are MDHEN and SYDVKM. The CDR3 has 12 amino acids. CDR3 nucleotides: TGTGCCAGCAGGCAGGGTTCTACTGAGCAGTTCTTC. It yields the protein CASRQGSTEQFF.

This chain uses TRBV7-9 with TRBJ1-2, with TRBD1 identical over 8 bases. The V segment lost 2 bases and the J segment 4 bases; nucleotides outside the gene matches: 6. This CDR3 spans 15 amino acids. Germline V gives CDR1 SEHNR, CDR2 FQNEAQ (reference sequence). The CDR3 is CASSLWAGTGYGYTF. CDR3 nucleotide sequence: TGTGCCAGCAGCTTATGGGCAGGGACAGGCTATGGCTACACCTTC.

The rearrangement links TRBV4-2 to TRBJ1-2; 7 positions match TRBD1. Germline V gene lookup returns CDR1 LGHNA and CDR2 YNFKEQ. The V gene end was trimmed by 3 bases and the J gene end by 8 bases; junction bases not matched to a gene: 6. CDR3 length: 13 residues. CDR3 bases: TGTGCCAGCAGCCAGAGGGACAGTGGGGGCTACACCTTC. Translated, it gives CASSQRDSGGYTF.

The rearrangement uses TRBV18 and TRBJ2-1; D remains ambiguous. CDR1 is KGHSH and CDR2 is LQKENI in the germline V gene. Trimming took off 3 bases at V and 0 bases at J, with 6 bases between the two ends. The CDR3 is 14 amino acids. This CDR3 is CASSPPSSYNEQFF. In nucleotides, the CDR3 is TGTGCCAGCTCACCCCCCAGCTCCTACAATGAGCAGTTCTTC. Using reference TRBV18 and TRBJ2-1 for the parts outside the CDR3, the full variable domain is NAGVMQNPRHLVRRRGQEARLRCSPMKGHSHVYWYRQLPEEGLKFMVYLQKENIIDESGMPKERFSAEFPKEGPSILRIQQVVRGDSAAYFCASSPPSSYNEQFFGPGTRLTVL.

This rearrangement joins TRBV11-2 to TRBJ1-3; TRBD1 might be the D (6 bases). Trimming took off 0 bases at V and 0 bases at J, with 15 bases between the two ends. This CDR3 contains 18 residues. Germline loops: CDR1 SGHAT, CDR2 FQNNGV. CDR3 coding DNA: TGTGCCAGCAGCTTAGATTTAAGGACAGCCGACTCTGGAAACACCATATATTTT. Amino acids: CASSLDLRTADSGNTIYF.

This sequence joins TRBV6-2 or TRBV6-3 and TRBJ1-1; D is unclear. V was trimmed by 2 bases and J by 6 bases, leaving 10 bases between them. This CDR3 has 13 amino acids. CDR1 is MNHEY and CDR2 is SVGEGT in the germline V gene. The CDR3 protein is CASSYGSSSEAFF. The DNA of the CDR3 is TGTGCCAGCAGTTACGGTAGTTCATCTGAAGCTTTCTTT.

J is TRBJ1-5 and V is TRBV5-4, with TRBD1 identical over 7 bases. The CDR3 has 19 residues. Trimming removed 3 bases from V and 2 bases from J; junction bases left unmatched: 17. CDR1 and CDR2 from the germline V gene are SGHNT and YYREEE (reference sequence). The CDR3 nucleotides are TGTGCCAGCAGCTCGCAGAGGGGGCGTCTGGTGGAAGGCAATCAGCCCCAGCATTTT. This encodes CASSSQRGRLVEGNQPQHF.

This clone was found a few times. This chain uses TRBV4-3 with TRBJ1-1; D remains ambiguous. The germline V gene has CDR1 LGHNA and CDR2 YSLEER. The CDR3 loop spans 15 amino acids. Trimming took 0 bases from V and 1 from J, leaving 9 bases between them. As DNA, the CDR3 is TGCGCCAGCAGCCAAGAGGCGGGCAGGAACACTGAAGCTTTCTTT. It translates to CASSQEAGRNTEAFF.

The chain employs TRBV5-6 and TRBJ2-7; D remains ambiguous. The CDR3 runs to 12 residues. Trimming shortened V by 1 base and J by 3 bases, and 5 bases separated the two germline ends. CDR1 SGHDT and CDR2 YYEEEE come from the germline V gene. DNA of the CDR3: TGTGCCAGCAGCTTGATCAGCTACGAGCAGTACTTC. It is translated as CASSLISYEQYF.

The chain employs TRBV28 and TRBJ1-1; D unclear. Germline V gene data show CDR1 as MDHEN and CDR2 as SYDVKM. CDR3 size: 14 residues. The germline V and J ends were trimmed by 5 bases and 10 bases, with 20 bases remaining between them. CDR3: CASSLNLAWAGAFF. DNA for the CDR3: TGTGCCAGCAGTCTTAATCTGGCCTGGGCGGGAGCTTTCTTT.

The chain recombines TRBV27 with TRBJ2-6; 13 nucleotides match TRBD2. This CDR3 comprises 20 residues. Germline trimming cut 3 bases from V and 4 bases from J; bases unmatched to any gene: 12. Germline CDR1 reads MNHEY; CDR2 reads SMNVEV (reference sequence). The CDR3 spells CASSFRTGLAGVSGANVLTF. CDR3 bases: TGTGCCAGCAGTTTTCGGACCGGACTAGCGGGAGTGTCCGGGGCCAACGTCCTGACTTTC.

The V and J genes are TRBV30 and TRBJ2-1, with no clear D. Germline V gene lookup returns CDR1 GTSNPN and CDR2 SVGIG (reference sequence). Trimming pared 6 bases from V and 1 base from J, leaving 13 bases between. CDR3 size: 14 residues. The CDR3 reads CACPRTGSYNEQFF. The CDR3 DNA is TGTGCCTGTCCCAGAACCGGGTCCTACAATGAGCAGTTCTTC.

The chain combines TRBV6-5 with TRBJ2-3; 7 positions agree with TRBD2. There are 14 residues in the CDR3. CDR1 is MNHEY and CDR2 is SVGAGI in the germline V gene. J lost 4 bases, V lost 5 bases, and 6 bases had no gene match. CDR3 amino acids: CASSNRLASDTQYF. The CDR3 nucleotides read TGTGCCAGCAGTAATCGACTAGCCTCAGATACGCAGTATTTT.

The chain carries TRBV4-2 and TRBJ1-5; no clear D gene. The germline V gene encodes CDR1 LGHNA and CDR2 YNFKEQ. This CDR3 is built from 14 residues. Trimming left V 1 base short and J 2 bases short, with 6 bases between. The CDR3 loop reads CASSQVPGNQPQHF. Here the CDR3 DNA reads TGTGCCAGCAGCCAAGTACCGGGCAATCAGCCCCAGCATTTT.

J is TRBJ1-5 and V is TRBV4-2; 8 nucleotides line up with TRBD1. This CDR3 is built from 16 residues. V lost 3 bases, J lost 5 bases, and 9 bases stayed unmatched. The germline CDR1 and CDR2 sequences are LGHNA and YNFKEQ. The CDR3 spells CASSQPLTGGDQPQHF. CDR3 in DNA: TGTGCCAGCAGCCAGCCACTCACAGGGGGAGATCAGCCCCAGCATTTT.

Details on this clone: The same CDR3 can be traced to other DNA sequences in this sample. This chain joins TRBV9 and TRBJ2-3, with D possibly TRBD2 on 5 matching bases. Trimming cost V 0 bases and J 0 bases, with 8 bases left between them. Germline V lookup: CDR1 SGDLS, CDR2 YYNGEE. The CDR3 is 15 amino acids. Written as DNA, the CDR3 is TGTGCCAGCAGCGTAGTTCCGGGGAGCACAGATACGCAGTATTTT. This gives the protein CASSVVPGSTDTQYF.

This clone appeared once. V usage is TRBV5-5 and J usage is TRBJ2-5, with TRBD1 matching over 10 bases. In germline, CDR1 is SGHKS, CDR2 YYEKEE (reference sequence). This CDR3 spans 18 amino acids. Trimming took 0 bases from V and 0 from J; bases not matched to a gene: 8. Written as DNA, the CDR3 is TGTGCCAGCAGCTTGGGACAGGGGGCTTCCGGGTACCAAGAGACCCAGTACTTC. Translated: CASSLGQGASGYQETQYF.

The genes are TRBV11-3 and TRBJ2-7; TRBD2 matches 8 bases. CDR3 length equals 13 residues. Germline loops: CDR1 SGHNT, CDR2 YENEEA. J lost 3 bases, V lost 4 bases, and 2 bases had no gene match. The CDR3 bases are TGTGCCAGCAGCTCGGGGGGGGACTACGAGCAGTACTTC. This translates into CASSSGGDYEQYF. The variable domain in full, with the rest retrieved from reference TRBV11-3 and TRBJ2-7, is EAGVVQSPRYKIIEKKQPVAFWCNPISGHNTLYWYLQNLGQGPELLIRYENEEAVDDSQLPKDRFSAERLKGVDSTLKIQPAELGDSAVYLCASSSGGDYEQYFGPGTRLTVT.

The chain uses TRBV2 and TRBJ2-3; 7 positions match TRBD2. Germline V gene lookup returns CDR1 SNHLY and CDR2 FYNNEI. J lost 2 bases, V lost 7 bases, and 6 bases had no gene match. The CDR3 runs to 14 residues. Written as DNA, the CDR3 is TGTGCCAGCAAGAACGGGAGGACCACAGATACGCAGTATTTT. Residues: CASKNGRTTDTQYF. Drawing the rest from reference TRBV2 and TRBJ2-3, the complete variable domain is EPEVTQTPSHQVTQMGQEVILRCVPISNHLYFYWYRQILGQKVEFLVSFYNNEISEKSEIFDDQFSVERPDGSNFTLKIRSTKLEDSAMYFCASKNGRTTDTQYFGPGTRLTVL.

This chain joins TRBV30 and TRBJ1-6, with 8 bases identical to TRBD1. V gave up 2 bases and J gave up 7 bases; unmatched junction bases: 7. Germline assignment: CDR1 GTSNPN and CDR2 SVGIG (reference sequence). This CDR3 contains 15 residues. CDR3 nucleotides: TGTGCCTGGAGTTTGAACGGACAGGGAAATTCACCCCTCCACTTT. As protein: CAWSLNGQGNSPLHF.

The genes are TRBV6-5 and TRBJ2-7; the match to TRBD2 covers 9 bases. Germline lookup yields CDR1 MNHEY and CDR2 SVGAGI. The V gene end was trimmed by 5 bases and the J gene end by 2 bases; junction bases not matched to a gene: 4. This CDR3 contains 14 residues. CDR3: CASSPAGGTYEQYF. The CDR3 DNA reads TGTGCCAGCAGTCCAGCGGGGGGTACCTACGAGCAGTACTTC.

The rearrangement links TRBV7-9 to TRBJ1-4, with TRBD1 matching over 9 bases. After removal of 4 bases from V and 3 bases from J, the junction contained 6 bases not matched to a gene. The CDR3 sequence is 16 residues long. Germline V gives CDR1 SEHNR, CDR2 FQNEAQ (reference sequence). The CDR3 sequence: CASSSGTGIANEKLFF. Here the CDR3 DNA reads TGTGCCAGCAGCTCCGGGACAGGGATAGCTAATGAAAAACTGTTTTTT.

The CDR3, as DNA: TGTGCCAGCAGCCCCCTGGTTGGGGCTAGCGGGAGCACAGATACGCAGTATTTT. Encoded protein: CASSPLVGASGSTDTQYF. The chain couples TRBV9 to TRBJ2-3, with 8 positions matching TRBD2. Germline V gene sequence: CDR1 SGDLS, CDR2 YYNGEE. The CDR3 has 18 residues. V trimming: 4 bases; J trimming: 0 bases; junction bases outside the gene matches: 13.

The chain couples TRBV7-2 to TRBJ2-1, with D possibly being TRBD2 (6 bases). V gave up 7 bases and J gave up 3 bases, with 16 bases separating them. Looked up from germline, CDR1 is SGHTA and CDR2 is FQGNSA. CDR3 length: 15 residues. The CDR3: CASISSGRDYNEQFF. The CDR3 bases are TGTGCCAGCATCTCCTCCGGGCGGGACTACAATGAGCAGTTCTTC. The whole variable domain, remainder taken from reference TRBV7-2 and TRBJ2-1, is GAGVSQSPSNKVTEKGKDVELRCDPISGHTALYWYRQSLGQGLEFLIYFQGNSAPDKSGLPSDRFSAERTGGSVSTLTIQRTQQEDSAVYLCASISSGRDYNEQFFGPGTRLTVL.

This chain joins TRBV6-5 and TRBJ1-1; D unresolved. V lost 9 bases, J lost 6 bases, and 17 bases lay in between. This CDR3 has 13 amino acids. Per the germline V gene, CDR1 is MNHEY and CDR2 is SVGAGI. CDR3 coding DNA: TGTGCCAGTTGGGATCGGGGTTCCGCTGAAGCTTTCTTT. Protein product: CASWDRGSAEAFF.